Listed below are T cell receptor beta chains from one sample, sequenced in a study of glioma-infiltrating T cells. TCRdb processed the multiplex PCR reads anew with MiXCR; each CDR3 protein has one entry. The data hold approximately 120,000 distinct CDR3 sequences, with less than 30% observed a single time. Specimen: glioma tissue, nonneoplastic brain tissue, or PBMCs (not recorded which). These receptors all come from a human donor with low-grade glioma or glioblastoma, undergoing nonglioma brain surgery, or in good health (not recorded which). CDR3s include the opening cysteine and the closing phenylalanine or tryptophan. The D gene is left open where the match is weak. The size entry is marked missing in some rows and otherwise reads once, few, many or a size class.

>TRBV7-2|TRBJ2-7|many|-
CASSLSDIGSYEQYF
TGTGCCAGCAGCTTATCTGACATTGGATCCTACGAGCAGTACTTC
>TRBV19|TRBJ1-5|many|-
CASTLTGSGSNQPQHF
TGTGCCAGTACCCTCACAGGTTCGGGAAGCAATCAGCCCCAGCATTTT
>TRBV5-1|TRBJ2-5|-|-
CASSLYPFETQYF
TGCGCCAGCAGCTTGTATCCTTTCGAGACCCAGTACTTC
>TRBV30|TRBJ2-3|-|TRBD2
CAWSVASGMTDTQYF
TGTGCCTGGAGTGTGGCTAGCGGGATGACAGATACGCAGTATTTT
>TRBV28|TRBJ2-7|many|-
CASSLYRAGAIYEQYF
TGTGCCAGCAGTTTATATCGAGCGGGCGCCATCTACGAGCAGTACTTC
>TRBV6-6|TRBJ2-1|-|TRBD2
CASSLQTSGSRNEQFF
TGTGCCAGCAGTCTCCAGACTAGCGGGAGTAGAAATGAGCAGTTCTTC
>TRBV7-2|TRBJ1-2|many|-
CASSLVGRGDSYGYTF
TGTGCCAGCAGCCTAGTCGGTAGGGGGGACTCGTATGGCTACACCTTC
>TRBV12-3/TRBV12-4|TRBJ2-7|many|-
CASSLRPLLAEAPEQYF
TGTGCCAGCAGCTTAAGACCCCTACTGGCGGAGGCGCCCGAGCAGTACTTC
>TRBV12-3/TRBV12-4|TRBJ2-7|-|TRBD1
CASSETGGPYEQYF
TGTGCCAGCAGTGAGACAGGGGGCCCCTACGAGCAGTACTTC
>TRBV19|TRBJ2-7|many|TRBD1
CASSYGQGKEQYF
TGTGCCAGTAGTTACGGACAGGGGAAGGAGCAGTACTTC
>TRBV5-4|TRBJ2-7|-|TRBD1
CASSLGTGGFYEQYF
TGTGCCAGCAGCCTCGGGACAGGGGGCTTCTACGAGCAGTACTTC
>TRBV3-1|TRBJ2-1|few|-
CASSPLGLGPKYNEQFF
TGTGCCAGCAGCCCCCTTGGGCTAGGGCCCAAGTACAATGAGCAGTTCTTC
>TRBV15|TRBJ1-2|many|-
CATSRDLASSFYGYTF
TGTGCCACCAGCAGAGATCTTGCATCGAGCTTCTATGGCTACACCTTC
>TRBV14|TRBJ2-1|-|-
CASGQVDPYNEQFF
TGTGCCAGCGGCCAAGTGGACCCCTACAATGAGCAGTTCTTC
>TRBV20-1|TRBJ2-1|-|TRBD1
CSASSDREVEQFF
TGCAGTGCTAGTAGTGACAGGGAAGTTGAGCAGTTCTTC
>TRBV28|TRBJ1-3|many|-
CASSLGQGGNTIYF
TGTGCCAGCAGTTTGGGGCAGGGCGGAAACACCATATATTTT
>TRBV7-3|TRBJ1-6|many|-
CASSFSGPGSPLHF
TGTGCCAGCAGCTTTTCGGGTCCTGGTTCACCCCTCCACTTT
>TRBV20-1|TRBJ2-7|many|-
CSAAGTSFSSYEQYF
TGCAGTGCTGCGGGGACTTCCTTCAGCTCCTACGAGCAGTACTTC
>TRBV10-3|TRBJ1-2|many|-
CAISELREFGYTF
TGTGCCATCAGTGAGCTCAGGGAATTTGGCTACACCTTC
>TRBV2|TRBJ2-5|-|-
CASMRAGETQYF
TGTGCCAGCATGCGGGCCGGGGAGACCCAGTACTTC
>TRBV6-2/TRBV6-3|TRBJ1-5|many|-
CASSYSERPQHF
TGTGCCAGCAGTTACTCGGAACGGCCCCAGCATTTT
>TRBV18|TRBJ1-1|-|TRBD1
CASSPPPWTGEAFF
TGTGCCAGCTCACCCCCACCATGGACAGGCGAAGCTTTCTTT
>TRBV27|TRBJ2-5|many|-
CASSLWSGQYQETQYF
TGTGCCAGCAGTTTATGGTCCGGACAGTATCAAGAGACCCAGTACTTC
>TRBV7-2|TRBJ2-7|many|-
CASSFFSAGDEQYF
TGTGCCAGCAGCTTCTTCAGCGCCGGGGACGAGCAGTACTTC